Below are 7 T cell receptor beta chains sequenced from a single sample in a study of CXCR3-negative and CXCR3-positive naive CD8 T cells (dated by TCRdb to about 2019). Sequencer: NextSeq 550. The Human TCR Profiling Kit (MiLaboratory) was used to make UMI-labeled 5' RACE TRB cDNA libraries. After the reads were reprocessed by TCRdb, one entry was made per CDR3 protein sequence, with no DNA. The table for this sample lists over 6,500 distinct CDR3 sequences. About 2% of the sample lies in the top ten. Sequencing input: naive CXCR3- CD8+ T cells from blood. The intended sense of this specimen's cell subset or site label: CD45RO-CCR7+CD27+CD95- naive CD8+ T cells lacking CXCR3 (TNR3-). These receptors all stem from a human donor in good health. Some clones in this sample may be carry-over from other donors' samples.

The V call is TRBV18, the J call TRBJ2-1; the D gene TCRdb calls, TRBD1, cannot be checked with no DNA. CDR3 length equals 14 residues. From germline, CDR1 is KGHSH and CDR2 LQKENI. The CDR3 loop reads CASSAGTGVNEQFF. Combining the CDR3 with reference TRBV18 and TRBJ2-1 gives the whole variable domain NAGVMQNPRHLVRRRGQEARLRCSPMKGHSHVYWYRQLPEEGLKFMVYLQKENIIDESGMPKERFSAEFPKEGPSILRIQQVVRGDSAAYFCASSAGTGVNEQFFGPGTRLTVL.

In terms of frequency, this clonotype is medium-sized. This chain links TRBV11-2 with TRBJ2-1. CDR3 size: 16 residues. Per germline, CDR1 SGHAT and CDR2 FQNNGV. CDR3 sequence reads: CASSPTRSGSYNEQFF.

The chain joins TRBV5-1 to TRBJ2-2; lacking DNA, the TRBD1 call made by TCRdb goes unchecked. The CDR3 is made up of 14 amino acids. Germline assignment: CDR1 SGHRS and CDR2 YFSETQ. CDR3 in amino acids: CASSTLTNTGELFF.

The chain combines TRBV28 with TRBJ2-3; with no DNA, the TCRdb D assignment of TRBD1 cannot be verified. In germline, CDR1 is MDHEN, CDR2 SYDVKM. The CDR3 length is 13 residues. CDR3 sequence: CASRPPGTDTQYF.

This chain uses TRBV19 with TRBJ2-3. This CDR3 has 13 amino acids. Germline CDR1 LNHDA, CDR2 SQIVND (reference sequence). The CDR3 region is CASSILASDTQYF. The variable domain in full, completed from reference TRBV19 and TRBJ2-3, reads DGGITQSPKYLFRKEGQNVTLSCEQNLNHDAMYWYRQDPGQGLRLIYYSQIVNDFQKGDIAEGYSVSREKKESFPLTVTSAQKNPTAFYLCASSILASDTQYFGPGTRLTVL.

V gene TRBV12-3 or TRBV12-4 combines with J gene TRBJ2-1; no DNA is available, so the TRBD2 call from TCRdb remains unchecked. The CDR3 runs to 13 residues. The CDR3 reads CASSLGQGLKQFF.

This clonotype shows up as medium-sized by frequency. V is TRBV12-3 or TRBV12-4 and J is TRBJ1-1. The CDR3 length is 15 residues. The CDR3 spells CASSPTGTPSLEAFF.